This T cell receptor beta chain was captured by sequencing in a study of T cells in tuberculosis. Study-wide findings and caveats: GEM motif frequencies gave 55% to 75% accuracy; the GMM repertoire gave 80% to 90%.

Clones were sequenced by immunoSEQ multiplex PCR, and TCRdb holds only the in-frame ones, with some missing. The table lists tens of thousands of clones, 90% to 95% of them singletons. Time point defined: new active TB diagnosis, blood taken before or within 7 days of starting treatment. Turning to this clone: What it binds is not known.

V dropped 1 base and J dropped 1 base, with 20 bases sitting between them. This CDR3 is built from 19 residues. CDR1 SGHVS and CDR2 FQNEAQ come from the germline V gene. Sequences were derived from PBMCs, sampled at tuberculosis diagnosis. This chain joins TRBV7-8 and TRBJ2-4, with a tentative D call TRBD1 (5 bases). This sequence originates from an adult with tuberculosis. CDR3 sequence (DNA): TGTGCCAGCAGCTTAGGTGGGGCGGTGCGCCACCGTGCCAAAAACATTCAGTACTTC. It is translated as CASSLGGAVRHRAKNIQYF.